This TCR beta chain originates from a study of blood T cell repertoires in COVID-19 (dated by TCRdb to between 2020 and 2021). Context from the whole study: Collaborator samples came from the United States, Italy and Spain and covered acute and convalescent phases of COVID-19. The prospective study material was composed of cDNA or gDNA derived from T cells, B-cell-depleted T cells, or PBMCs. Subjects who had been exposed to COVID-19, were actively infected with it, or had recovered from it provided the deeply sampled blood TCRbeta repertoires that made up the dataset. The repertoires were released in a freely available public database intended as a resource for research on the immune response to SARS-CoV-2. Samples came from the ongoing ImmuneRACE study (first 160 participants) plus 1,254 subjects from 6 global collaborators. A de-identified subject ID, COVID-19 status, age in years and sex were almost always included in the sample metadata. Where available, HLA class I and class II types were taken from metadata supplied by the sample provider and were not determined by assay-based typing. Paper-wide results and their limitations: The quantity of clinical and demographic metadata differed by source and by participant and was supplied without curation.

The immunoSEQ Assay, a bias-controlled multiplex PCR, was used to amplify TCRbeta CDR3 regions from genomic DNA. The paper's data handling went like this. The number of nucleated cells in each sample was estimated from the amplification of reference gene primers within the assay. To quantify the absolute abundance of each unique TCRbeta CDR3 rearrangement, sequence reads were collapsed and filtered. Productive Simpson clonality was computed per sample as the square root of Simpson's diversity index over productive rearrangements. TCRdb took this table from immuneACCESS and kept in-frame rearrangements with V and J called. Such tables lack part of the clones; where checked against another copy, unresolved V genes explain under half of the gap, and the rest is unexplained. That table furnishes V, J and clone size, whereas the DNA furnished D and trimming. This sample gives under 300,000 clones in total; around 86% of them show up just once. The ten largest clonotypes hold around 3% of the sample.

In the prospective study, participants were roughly 18 to 100 years old, resided in about two dozen geographic areas of the United States, and were enrolled through a virtual design. In the prospective study, cohorts were assigned on the basis of participant-reported clinical history obtained from a screening survey and a study questionnaire. Each participant in the prospective study had whole blood, serum and a nasopharyngeal or oropharyngeal swab collected by mobile phlebotomists. Prospective study participants could optionally give additional blood draws and questionnaires over an approximately two-month period. Prospective study blood samples were shipped either frozen or at room temperature before DNA extraction. Of note for this clone: This receptor's antigen is unknown. Base qualities are not at hand, and no much larger clone is one base apart.

The CDR3 measures 14 amino acids from cysteine to phenylalanine. Only the CDR3 DNA stays, 42 bases, in frame from base 1. Taken from the germline V gene, the CDR1 and CDR2 loops are KGHSH and LQKENI. V is trimmed back by 6 bases and J by 6 bases, and the junction contains 8 bases that no gene match accounts for. This receptor chain uses TRBV18 and TRBJ2-1, with 7 bases in between that match TRBD2. This TCR came from a woman between 40 and 55 years old with acute COVID-19. Material: PBMCs or T cells enriched from blood (not recorded which). The bases are TGTGCCAGCTCTCCCACGGCTAGCGGCAATGAGCAGTTCTTC. It translates to CASSPTASGNEQFF.